This T cell receptor beta chain was recorded in a study of T cell repertoires in cytomegalovirus infection. As for the study in general: The authors relied on CMV epitopes, both recently identified HLA-C-restricted and well-studied HLA-B-restricted. Indicated by public TCR beta signatures were CMV infection and matching HLA type.

General study points: HLA-C-restricted CMV-specific TCR beta clonotypes were dominant in the ex vivo response. Carriers of CMV and the relevant HLA type were discriminated by public TCR beta frequency.

Looked up from germline, CDR1 is SEHNR and CDR2 is FQNEAQ (reference sequence). The CDR3 sequence is 16 residues long. With 4 bases clipped from V and 6 bases from J, the junction kept 12 bases outside the gene matches. In regard to this clonotype: Its specificity is not known.

Each CDR3 protein gets one entry after TCRdb re-called the reads with MiXCR. The data hold 570,000 or so distinct CDR3 sequences, with around 40% observed a single time. This TCR came from a human donor in good health (CMV status not recorded). Some clones in this sample may be carry-over from other donors' samples. The chain carries TRBV7-9 and TRBJ2-7, with 10 bases that match TRBD1. The sample was cultured PBMCs, taken from culture after CMV antigen stimulation. The DNA of the CDR3 is TGTGCCAGCAGCTCCCCGAATTCGGGACAGGGGATCGAGCAGTACTTC. Encoded protein: CASSSPNSGQGIEQYF.